The subject of this entry is one T cell receptor beta chain. The data originate from a study of blood T cell repertoires in COVID-19. Across the whole study: Donors in the United States, Italy and Spain gave samples during acute or convalescent COVID-19. The analysed material was cDNA or gDNA that came from T cells, B-cell-depleted T cells, or PBMCs.

Methods used by the authors: Reference gene primer amplification gave estimated nucleated cell counts. TCRdb's table, derived via immunoSEQ multiplex PCR, lists solely in-frame clones and lacks some. V, J and clone size are taken as reported in that table, and D and trimming were inferred from the DNA itself. The table has approximately 130,000 clones, approximately 77% seen once. Germline V CDR1 and CDR2: LGHNA, YNFKEQ. Trimming removed 0 bases from V and 9 bases from J; junction bases left unmatched: 8. The CDR3 has 16 residues. The sample taken for sequencing was peripheral blood. The chain links TRBV4-2 to TRBJ2-1; 10 bases are a match to TRBD1. This receptor was identified in an elderly man with acute or convalescent COVID-19. The DNA for the CDR3 is TGTGCCAGCAGCCAAGAAAGACAGGGGGCGATTCCTGAGCAGTTCTTC. Its protein product is CASSQERQGAIPEQFF.